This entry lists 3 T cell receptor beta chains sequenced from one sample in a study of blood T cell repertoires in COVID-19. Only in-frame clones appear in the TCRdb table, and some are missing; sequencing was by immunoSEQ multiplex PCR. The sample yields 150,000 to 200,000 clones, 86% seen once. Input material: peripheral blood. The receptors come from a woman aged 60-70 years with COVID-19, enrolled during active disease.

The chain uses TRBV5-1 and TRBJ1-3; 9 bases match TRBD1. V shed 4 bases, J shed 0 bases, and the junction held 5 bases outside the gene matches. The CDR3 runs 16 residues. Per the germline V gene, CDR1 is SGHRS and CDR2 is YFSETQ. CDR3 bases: TGCGCCAGCAGCCCAGGGACAGGGTCCTCTGGAAACACCATATATTTT. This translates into CASSPGTGSSGNTIYF.

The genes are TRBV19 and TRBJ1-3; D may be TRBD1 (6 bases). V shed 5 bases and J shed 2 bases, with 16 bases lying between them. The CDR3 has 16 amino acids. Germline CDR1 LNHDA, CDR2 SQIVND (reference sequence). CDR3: CASSGIRRGTGNTIYF. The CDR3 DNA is TGTGCCAGTAGTGGTATCCGCAGGGGAACTGGAAACACCATATATTTT. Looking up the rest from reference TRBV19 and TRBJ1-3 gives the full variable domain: DGGITQSPKYLFRKEGQNVTLSCEQNLNHDAMYWYRQDPGQGLRLIYYSQIVNDFQKGDIAEGYSVSREKKESFPLTVTSAQKNPTAFYLCASSGIRRGTGNTIYFGEGSWLTVV.

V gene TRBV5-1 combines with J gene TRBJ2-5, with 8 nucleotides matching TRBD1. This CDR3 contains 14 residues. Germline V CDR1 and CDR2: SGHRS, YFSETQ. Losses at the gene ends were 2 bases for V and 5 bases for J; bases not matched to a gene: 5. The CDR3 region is CASSFGQGLETQYF. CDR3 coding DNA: TGCGCCAGCAGCTTCGGACAGGGTTTGGAGACCCAGTACTTC. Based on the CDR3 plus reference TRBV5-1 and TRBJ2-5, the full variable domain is KAGVTQTPRYLIKTRGQQVTLSCSPISGHRSVSWYQQTPGQGLQFLFEYFSETQRNKGNFPGRFSGRQFSNSRSEMNVSTLELGDSALYLCASSFGQGLETQYFGPGTRLLVL.